This T cell receptor beta chain was profiled in a study of Graves' ophthalmopathy and Graves' hyperthyroidism. Relative to its sample, this clonotype is medium-sized. CDR3 regions of TCR beta were amplified from RNA transcripts. Investigators did first-round RT-PCR with HTBI primers, then second-round multiplex PCR. MiXCR, applied by TCRdb to the multiplex PCR reads, yields one record per CDR3 protein. The sample has 40,000 to 45,000 distinct CDR3 sequences; under 65% are singletons. This TCR was recovered from an adult man with Graves' ophthalmopathy. Sequencing used peripheral blood.

The CDR3 loop is CAISVRELNGYTF. CDR3 DNA sequence: TGTGCCATCAGTGTTCGGGAACTGAATGGCTACACCTTC. V and J are TRBV10-3 and TRBJ1-2; D gene unclear. The CDR3 loop spans 13 amino acids. Trimming pared 4 bases from V and 6 bases from J, leaving 12 bases between. Germline CDR1 ENHRY, CDR2 SYGVKD.